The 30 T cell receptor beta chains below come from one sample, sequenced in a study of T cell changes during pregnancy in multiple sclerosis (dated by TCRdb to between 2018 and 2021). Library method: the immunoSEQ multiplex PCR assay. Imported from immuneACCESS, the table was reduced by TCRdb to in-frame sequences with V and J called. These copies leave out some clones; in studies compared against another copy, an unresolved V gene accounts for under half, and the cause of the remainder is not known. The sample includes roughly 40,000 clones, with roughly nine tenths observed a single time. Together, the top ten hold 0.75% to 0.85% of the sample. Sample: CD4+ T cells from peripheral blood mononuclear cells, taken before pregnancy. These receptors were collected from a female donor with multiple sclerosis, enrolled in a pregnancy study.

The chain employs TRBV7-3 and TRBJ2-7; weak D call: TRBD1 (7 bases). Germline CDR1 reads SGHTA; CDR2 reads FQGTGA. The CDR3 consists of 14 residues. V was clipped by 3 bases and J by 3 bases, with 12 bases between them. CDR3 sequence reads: CASSFGRGDYEQYF. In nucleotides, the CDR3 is TGTGCCAGCAGCTTCGGCAGGGGGGACTACGAGCAGTACTTC. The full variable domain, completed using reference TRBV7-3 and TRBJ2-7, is GAGVSQTPSNKVTEKGKYVELRCDPISGHTALYWYRQSLGQGPEFLIYFQGTGAADDSGLPNDRFFAVRPEGSVSTLKIQRTERGDSAVYLCASSFGRGDYEQYFGPGTRLTVT.

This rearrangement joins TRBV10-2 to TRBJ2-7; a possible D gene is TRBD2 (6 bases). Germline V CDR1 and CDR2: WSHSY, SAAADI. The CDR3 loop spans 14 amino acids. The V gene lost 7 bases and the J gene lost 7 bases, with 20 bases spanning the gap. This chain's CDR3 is CASTQAGQAGEQYF. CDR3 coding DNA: TGCGCCAGCACTCAGGCAGGGCAGGCGGGGGAGCAGTACTTC.

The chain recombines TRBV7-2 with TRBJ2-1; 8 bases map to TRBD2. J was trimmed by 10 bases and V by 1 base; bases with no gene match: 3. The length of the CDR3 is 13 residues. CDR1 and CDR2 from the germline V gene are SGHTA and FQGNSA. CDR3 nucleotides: TGTGCCAGCAGCTTAGGTCGCGGGAGGGAGCAGTTCTTC. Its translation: CASSLGRGREQFF.

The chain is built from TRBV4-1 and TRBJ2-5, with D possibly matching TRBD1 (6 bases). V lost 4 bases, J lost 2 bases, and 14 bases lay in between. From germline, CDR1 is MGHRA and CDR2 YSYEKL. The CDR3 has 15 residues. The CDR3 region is CASSREGQTQETQYF. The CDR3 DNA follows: TGCGCCAGCAGCCGAGAAGGACAGACACAAGAGACCCAGTACTTC.

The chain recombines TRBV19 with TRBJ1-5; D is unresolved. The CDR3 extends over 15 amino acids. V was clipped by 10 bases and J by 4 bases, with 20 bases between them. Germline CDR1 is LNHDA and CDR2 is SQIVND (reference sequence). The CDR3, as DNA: TGTGCCACCCTACCGCAAACGGGCGGGAATCAGCCCCAGCATTTT. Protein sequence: CATLPQTGGNQPQHF. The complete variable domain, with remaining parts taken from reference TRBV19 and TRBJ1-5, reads DGGITQSPKYLFRKEGQNVTLSCEQNLNHDAMYWYRQDPGQGLRLIYYSQIVNDFQKGDIAEGYSVSREKKESFPLTVTSAQKNPTAFYLCATLPQTGGNQPQHFGDGTRLSIL.

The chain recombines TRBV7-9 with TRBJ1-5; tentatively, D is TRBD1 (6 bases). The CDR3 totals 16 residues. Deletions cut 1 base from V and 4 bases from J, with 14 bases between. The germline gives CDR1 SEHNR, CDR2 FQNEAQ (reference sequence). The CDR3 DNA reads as TGTGCCAGCAGCTTAGGTTCTGGGACAAGTAATCAGCCCCAGCATTTT. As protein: CASSLGSGTSNQPQHF.

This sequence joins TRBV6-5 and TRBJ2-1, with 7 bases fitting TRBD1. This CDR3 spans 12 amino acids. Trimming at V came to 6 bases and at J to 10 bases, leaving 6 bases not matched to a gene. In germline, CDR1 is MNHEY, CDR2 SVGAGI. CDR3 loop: CASRFETGEQFF. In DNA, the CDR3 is TGTGCCAGCAGATTCGAGACAGGGGAGCAGTTCTTC.

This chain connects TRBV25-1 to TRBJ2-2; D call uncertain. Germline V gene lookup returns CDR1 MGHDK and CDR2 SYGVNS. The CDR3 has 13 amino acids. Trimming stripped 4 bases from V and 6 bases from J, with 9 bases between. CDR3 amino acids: CASSGLVSGELFF. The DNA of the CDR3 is TGTGCCAGCAGTGGTCTAGTCTCCGGGGAGCTGTTTTTT.

CDR3 nucleotides: TGTGCCACCAGCAGAGTCGTCTCCAATCAGCCCCAGCATTTT. It translates to CATSRVVSNQPQHF. This chain uses TRBV15 with TRBJ1-5; no clear D gene. Germline-derived CDR1 and CDR2 are LNHNV and YYDKDF (reference sequence). The CDR3 covers 14 residues. V was shortened by 1 base and J by 3 bases, with 7 bases between the two germline ends.

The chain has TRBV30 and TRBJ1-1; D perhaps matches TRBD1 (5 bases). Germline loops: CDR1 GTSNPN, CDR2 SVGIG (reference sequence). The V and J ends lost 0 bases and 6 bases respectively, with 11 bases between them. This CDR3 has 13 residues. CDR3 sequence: CAWSVRGGSEAFF. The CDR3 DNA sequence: TGTGCCTGGAGTGTACGGGGGGGGTCTGAAGCTTTCTTT.

For the CDR3, the DNA is TGTGCCAGCAGCCCAGGACTTACTCGGTGGGGAGCTTTCTTT. As protein: CASSPGLTRWGAFF. This chain links TRBV6-6 with TRBJ1-1; D is unresolved. This CDR3 is built from 14 residues. The V and J ends lost 6 bases and 10 bases respectively, with 21 bases between them. Germline values: CDR1 MNHNY, CDR2 SVGAGI (reference sequence).

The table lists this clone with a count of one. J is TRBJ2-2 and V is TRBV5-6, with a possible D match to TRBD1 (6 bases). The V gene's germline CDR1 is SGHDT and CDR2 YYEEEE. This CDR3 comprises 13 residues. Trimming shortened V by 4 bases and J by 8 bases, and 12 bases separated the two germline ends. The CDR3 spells CASSQDRSGELFF. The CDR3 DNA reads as TGTGCCAGCAGCCAGGACAGATCGGGGGAGCTGTTTTTT.

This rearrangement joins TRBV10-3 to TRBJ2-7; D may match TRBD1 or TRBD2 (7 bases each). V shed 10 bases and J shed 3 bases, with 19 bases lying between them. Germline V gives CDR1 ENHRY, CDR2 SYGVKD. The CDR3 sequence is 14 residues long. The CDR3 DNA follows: TGTGCCACCAGGGGGGGAGGTGGGCTCTACGAGCAGTACTTC. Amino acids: CATRGGGGLYEQYF.

The CDR3 bases are TGCGCCAGCAGCCAAGGACTTTGGAATGAGCAGTTCTTC. Residues: CASSQGLWNEQFF. V usage is TRBV4-3 and J usage is TRBJ2-1; D gene uncertain. V dropped 1 base and J dropped 7 bases, with 8 bases sitting between them. The CDR3 runs to 13 residues. The germline gives CDR1 LGHNA, CDR2 YSLEER.

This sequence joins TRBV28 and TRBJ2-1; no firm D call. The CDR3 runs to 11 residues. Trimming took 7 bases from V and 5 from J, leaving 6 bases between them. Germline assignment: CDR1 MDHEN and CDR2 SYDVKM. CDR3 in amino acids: CASTVNNEQFF. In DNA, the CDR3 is TGTGCCAGCACCGTTAACAATGAGCAGTTCTTC.

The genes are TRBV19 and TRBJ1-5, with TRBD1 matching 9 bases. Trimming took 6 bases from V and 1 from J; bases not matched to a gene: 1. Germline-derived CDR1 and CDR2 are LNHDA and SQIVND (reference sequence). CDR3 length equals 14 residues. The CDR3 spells CASRTGGSNQPQHF. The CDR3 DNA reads TGTGCCAGTAGGACAGGGGGGAGCAATCAGCCCCAGCATTTT.

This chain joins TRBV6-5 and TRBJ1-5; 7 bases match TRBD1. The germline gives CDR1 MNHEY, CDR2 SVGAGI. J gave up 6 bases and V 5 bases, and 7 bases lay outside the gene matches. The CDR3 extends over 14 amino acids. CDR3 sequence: CASSALGGGQPQHF. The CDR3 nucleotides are TGTGCCAGCAGTGCCCTAGGGGGCGGTCAGCCCCAGCATTTT.

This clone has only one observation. The CDR3 here is CAWSGIGAGANVLTF. CDR3 bases: TGTGCCTGGAGTGGTATAGGGGCTGGGGCCAACGTCCTGACTTTC. This chain joins TRBV30 and TRBJ2-6, with a weak D call TRBD1 (5 bases). Germline V gene lookup returns CDR1 GTSNPN and CDR2 SVGIG (reference sequence). This CDR3 is 15 amino acids long. Trimming removed 1 base from V and 2 bases from J, with 9 bases in between.

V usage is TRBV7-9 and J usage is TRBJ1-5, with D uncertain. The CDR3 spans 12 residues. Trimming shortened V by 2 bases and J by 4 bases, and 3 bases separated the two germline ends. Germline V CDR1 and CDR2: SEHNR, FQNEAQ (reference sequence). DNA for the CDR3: TGTGCCAGCAGCTTAACAAATCAGCCCCAGCATTTT. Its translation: CASSLTNQPQHF.

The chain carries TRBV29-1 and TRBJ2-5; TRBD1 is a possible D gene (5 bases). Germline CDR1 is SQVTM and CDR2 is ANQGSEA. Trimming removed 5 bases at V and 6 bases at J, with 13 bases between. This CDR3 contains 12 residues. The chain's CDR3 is CSVSSGFQTQYF. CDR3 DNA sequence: TGCAGCGTTTCCTCAGGGTTCCAGACCCAGTACTTC.

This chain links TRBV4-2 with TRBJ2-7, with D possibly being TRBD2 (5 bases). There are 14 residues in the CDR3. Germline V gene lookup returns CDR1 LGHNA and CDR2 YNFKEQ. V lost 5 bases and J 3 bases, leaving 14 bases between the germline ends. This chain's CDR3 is CASSNRDGGYEQYF. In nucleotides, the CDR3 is TGTGCCAGCAGCAACAGAGACGGAGGCTACGAGCAGTACTTC.

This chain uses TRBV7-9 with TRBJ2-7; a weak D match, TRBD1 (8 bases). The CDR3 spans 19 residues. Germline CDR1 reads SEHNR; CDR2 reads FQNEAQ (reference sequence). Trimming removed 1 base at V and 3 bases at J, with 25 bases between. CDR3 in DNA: TGTGCCAGCAGCTTAGGGACAGGGTTTTCTGGCGGGAGTCTCTACGAGCAGTACTTC. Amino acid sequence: CASSLGTGFSGGSLYEQYF.

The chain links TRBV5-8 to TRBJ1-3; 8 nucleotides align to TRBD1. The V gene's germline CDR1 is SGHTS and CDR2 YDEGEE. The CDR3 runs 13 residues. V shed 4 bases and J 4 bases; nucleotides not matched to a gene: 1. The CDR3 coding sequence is TGTGCCAGCAGCCGGGACAGGGGAAACACCATATATTTT. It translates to CASSRDRGNTIYF.

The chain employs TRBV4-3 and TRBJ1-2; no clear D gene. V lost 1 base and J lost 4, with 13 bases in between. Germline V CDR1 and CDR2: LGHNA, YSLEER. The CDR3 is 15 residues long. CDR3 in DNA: TGCGCCAGCAGCCAAGTGCCAGGTGCCACCTATGGCTACACCTTC. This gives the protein CASSQVPGATYGYTF.

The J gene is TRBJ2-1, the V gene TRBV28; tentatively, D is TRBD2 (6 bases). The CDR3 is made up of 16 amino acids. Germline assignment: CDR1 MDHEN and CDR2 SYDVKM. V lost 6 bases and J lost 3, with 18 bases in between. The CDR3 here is CASRVTSSRIYNEQFF. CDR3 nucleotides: TGTGCCAGCAGGGTGACTAGTTCCCGGATCTACAATGAGCAGTTCTTC.

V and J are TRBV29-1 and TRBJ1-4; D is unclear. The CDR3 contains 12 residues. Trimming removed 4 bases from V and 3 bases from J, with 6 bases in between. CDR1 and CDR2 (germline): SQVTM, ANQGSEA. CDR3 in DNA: TGCAGCGTTGTTGGGCCTAATGAAAAACTGTTTTTT. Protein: CSVVGPNEKLFF. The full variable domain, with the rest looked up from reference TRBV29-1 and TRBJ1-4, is SAVISQKPSRDICQRGTSLTIQCQVDSQVTMMFWYRQQPGQSLTLIATANQGSEATYESGFVIDKFPISRPNLTFSTLTVSNMSPEDSSIYLCSVVGPNEKLFFGSGTQLSVL.

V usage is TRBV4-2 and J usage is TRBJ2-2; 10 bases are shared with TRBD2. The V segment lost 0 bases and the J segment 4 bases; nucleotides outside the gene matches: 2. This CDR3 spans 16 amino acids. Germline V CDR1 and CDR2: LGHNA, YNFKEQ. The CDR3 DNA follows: TGTGCCAGCAGCCAAGATGCTAGCGGGAGCACCGGGGAGCTGTTTTTT. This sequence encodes CASSQDASGSTGELFF.

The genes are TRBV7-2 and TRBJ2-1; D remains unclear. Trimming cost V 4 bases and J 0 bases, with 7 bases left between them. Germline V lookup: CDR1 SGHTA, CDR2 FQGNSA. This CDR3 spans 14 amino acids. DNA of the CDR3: TGTGCCAGCAGCTCCAAGAGCTCCTACAATGAGCAGTTCTTC. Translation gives CASSSKSSYNEQFF. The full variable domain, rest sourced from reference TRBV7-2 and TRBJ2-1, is GAGVSQSPSNKVTEKGKDVELRCDPISGHTALYWYRQSLGQGLEFLIYFQGNSAPDKSGLPSDRFSAERTGGSVSTLTIQRTQQEDSAVYLCASSSKSSYNEQFFGPGTRLTVL.

The CDR3 spells CASSLGQGANTGELFF. CDR3 coding DNA: TGTGCCAGCAGCTTAGGACAGGGGGCGAACACCGGGGAGCTGTTTTTT. The chain is built from TRBV7-6 and TRBJ2-2, with TRBD1 matching 9 bases. The CDR3 extends over 16 amino acids. The V segment lost 1 base and the J segment 0 bases; nucleotides outside the gene matches: 0. Germline CDR1 is SGHVS and CDR2 is FNYEAQ.

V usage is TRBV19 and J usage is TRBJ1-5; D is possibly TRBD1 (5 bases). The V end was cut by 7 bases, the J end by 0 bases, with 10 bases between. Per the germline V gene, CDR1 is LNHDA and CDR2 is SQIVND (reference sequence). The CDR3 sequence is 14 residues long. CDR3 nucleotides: TGTGCCAGTACAGGGCTTAATAGCAATCAGCCCCAGCATTTT. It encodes CASTGLNSNQPQHF.